This entry lists 29 T cell receptor beta chains sequenced from one sample in a study of technical replicates of blood from a few donors. Sequenced by immunoSEQ multiplex PCR; TCRdb stores in-frame clones only, minus some. The sample shows about 80,000 clones, approximately 97% of them seen only once. The source material was T cells isolated from PBMCs. All receptors come from a human donor in good health.

The gene calls are TRBV5-1 and TRBJ1-3; weak D call: TRBD1 (6 bases). Germline lookup yields CDR1 SGHRS and CDR2 YFSETQ. The CDR3 has 14 residues. V lost 4 bases to trimming and J lost 7 bases, with 15 bases between them. DNA for the CDR3: TGCGCCAGCAGCCCGGCCCACAGGGAGAACACCATATATTTT. Its protein is CASSPAHRENTIYF.

The chain joins TRBV2 to TRBJ1-1, with 7 bases matching TRBD1. The trim removed 8 bases at V and 5 bases at J, leaving 5 bases unmatched. The CDR3 runs 12 residues. The germline gives CDR1 SNHLY, CDR2 FYNNEI. The DNA of the CDR3 is TGTGCCAGCCCTACAGGGGAAACTGAAGCTTTCTTT. This encodes CASPTGETEAFF.

The chain carries TRBV10-3 and TRBJ1-5; 7 bases match TRBD1. Trimming at V came to 6 bases and at J to 5 bases, leaving 4 bases not matched to a gene. Germline CDR1 reads ENHRY; CDR2 reads SYGVKD. The CDR3 is made up of 13 amino acids. CDR3 DNA sequence: TGTGCCATCAGCAGGCAGGGGGATCAGCCCCAGCATTTT. Translating gives CAISRQGDQPQHF.

This chain connects TRBV6-5 to TRBJ1-2, with D possibly TRBD1 on 6 matching bases. CDR3 length: 14 amino acids. Germline CDR1 is MNHEY and CDR2 is SVGAGI. The ends were cut back, 5 bases at V and 4 bases at J, with 14 bases in the middle. The CDR3 nucleotides are TGTGCCAGCAGTCAGTCGGACAGCCTCTATGGCTACACCTTC. Residues: CASSQSDSLYGYTF.

The rearrangement joins TRBV27 to TRBJ2-1; 9 nucleotides align to TRBD2. The CDR3 runs 15 residues. Unmatched junction bases numbered 6, after V lost 7 bases and J lost 2 bases. Germline CDR1 is MNHEY and CDR2 is SMNVEV (reference sequence). The CDR3 DNA follows: TGTGCCAGCACCGAAACTAGCGGGCCCTACAATGAGCAGTTCTTC. As protein: CASTETSGPYNEQFF.

V and J are TRBV18 and TRBJ1-1; possible D gene TRBD1, 5 bases. V was clipped by 3 bases and J by 3 bases, with 17 bases between them. The CDR3 spans 16 residues. Germline values: CDR1 KGHSH, CDR2 LQKENI. CDR3 sequence reads: CASSPRDAPGDTEAFF. The CDR3 DNA reads TGTGCCAGCTCACCTCGGGACGCCCCGGGGGACACTGAAGCTTTCTTT.

The CDR3 sequence: CASSAQGDIQYF. For the CDR3, the DNA is TGTGCCAGCAGTGCCCAGGGGGACATTCAGTACTTC. The J gene is TRBJ2-4, the V gene TRBV6-1; 7 bases fit TRBD1. In germline, CDR1 is MNHNS, CDR2 SASEGT. CDR3 length: 12 residues. V was clipped by 4 bases and J by 8 bases; unmatched bases: 2.

The rearrangement links TRBV6-5 to TRBJ1-2, with 7 nucleotides matching TRBD1. The CDR3 contains 16 residues. Per the germline V gene, CDR1 is MNHEY and CDR2 is SVGAGI. V shed 0 bases and J 2 bases; nucleotides not matched to a gene: 6. CDR3 sequence (DNA): TGTGCCAGCAGTTACTCGGGACAGCTAGGGAACTATGGCTACACCTTC. This gives the protein CASSYSGQLGNYGYTF.

The chain combines TRBV6-4 with TRBJ2-3; TRBD2 agrees at 7 bases. Germline CDR1 reads MRHNA; CDR2 reads SNTAGT. J gave up 6 bases and V 11 bases, and 11 bases lay outside the gene matches. CDR3 size: 13 residues. The CDR3 loop is CASSAGAGDTQYF. CDR3 nucleotides: TGTGCCTCGTCGGCGGGAGCGGGGGATACGCAGTATTTT.

This clone came up once. The CDR3 DNA sequence: TGTGCCAGCAAACAGGGATACTCTGGGGCCAACGTCCTGACTTTC. Residues: CASKQGYSGANVLTF. The V gene is TRBV27, the J gene TRBJ2-6, with D possibly matching TRBD1 (6 bases). This CDR3 comprises 15 residues. Germline CDR1 reads MNHEY; CDR2 reads SMNVEV (reference sequence). V was cut by 7 bases and J by 0 bases, with 10 bases left in between.

This clone has only a few counts. J is TRBJ1-2 and V is TRBV7-9, with 10 bases lining up with TRBD1. The CDR3 is 15 amino acids. The trim removed 4 bases at V and 3 bases at J, leaving 5 bases unmatched. Germline CDR1 and CDR2: SEHNR and FQNEAQ (reference sequence). The CDR3 sequence: CASSYETGGHYGYTF. The CDR3 DNA reads as TGTGCCAGCAGCTACGAGACAGGGGGCCACTATGGCTACACCTTC.

This clone came up once. The chain has TRBV7-9 and TRBJ1-3; the match to TRBD1 covers 9 bases. The germline CDR1 and CDR2 sequences are SEHNR and FQNEAQ (reference sequence). CDR3 size: 18 residues. Trimming removed 6 bases from V and 2 bases from J; junction bases left unmatched: 14. This CDR3 is CASRIGYGQGFTGNTIYF. The CDR3 region has the DNA TGTGCCAGCAGGATAGGCTACGGACAGGGGTTTACTGGAAACACCATATATTTT.

This rearrangement joins TRBV5-1 to TRBJ2-7, with 8 bases matching TRBD1. Germline loops: CDR1 SGHRS, CDR2 YFSETQ. J was trimmed by 6 bases and V by 6 bases; bases with no gene match: 8. This CDR3 comprises 13 residues. CDR3 loop: CASTLQGAGEQYF. In DNA, the CDR3 is TGCGCCAGCACCCTCCAGGGGGCTGGCGAGCAGTACTTC.

CDR3 loop: CASSPGGSNEKLFF. CDR3 nucleotides: TGTGCCAGCTCACCAGGGGGGTCCAATGAAAAACTGTTTTTT. V gene TRBV18 combines with J gene TRBJ1-4, with TRBD1 as a possible D gene (5 bases). Trimming left V 2 bases short and J 5 bases short, with 9 bases between. The CDR3 runs to 14 residues. Germline CDR1 is KGHSH and CDR2 is LQKENI.

This chain connects TRBV2 to TRBJ1-2; D perhaps matches TRBD1 (6 bases). The CDR3 runs to 14 residues. Trimming removed 5 bases from V and 0 bases from J, with 10 bases in between. The germline V gene encodes CDR1 SNHLY and CDR2 FYNNEI. The chain's CDR3 is CASSQNRANYGYTF. CDR3 coding DNA: TGTGCCAGCAGTCAAAACAGGGCTAACTATGGCTACACCTTC.

The V call is TRBV5-5, the J call TRBJ2-7; TRBD2 is a possible D gene (6 bases). This CDR3 has 14 residues. Germline loops: CDR1 SGHKS, CDR2 YYEKEE (reference sequence). The V gene lost 5 bases and the J gene lost 3 bases, with 15 bases spanning the gap. CDR3 DNA: TGTGCCAGCAGGGGGACGTGGGGGGTCTACGAGCAGTACTTC. Translation gives CASRGTWGVYEQYF.

This clone was picked up one time. The V gene is TRBV7-2, the J gene TRBJ2-1; 12 nucleotides match TRBD2. V was pared by 5 bases and J by 9 bases, with 8 bases of the junction left unmatched. The CDR3 sequence is 15 residues long. Per the germline V gene, CDR1 is SGHTA and CDR2 is FQGNSA. The CDR3 DNA reads TGTGCCAGCAGCGTACGACTAGCGGGAGTCACTGAGCAGTTCTTC. Translated: CASSVRLAGVTEQFF.

J is TRBJ2-5 and V is TRBV23-1; D is perhaps TRBD1 (5 bases). TRBV23-1 is marked as an open reading frame, function uncertain. This CDR3 comprises 15 residues. V gave up 5 bases and J gave up 0 bases, with 13 bases separating them. The CDR3 sequence: CASSVQSRDQETQYF. Here the CDR3 DNA reads TGCGCCAGCAGTGTGCAAAGCAGGGACCAAGAGACCCAGTACTTC.

The rearrangement uses TRBV4-1 and TRBJ2-3; 7 nucleotides line up with TRBD2. Germline-derived CDR1 and CDR2 are MGHRA and YSYEKL. The V and J ends lost 0 bases and 5 bases, in that order; junction bases with no gene match: 8. CDR3 length: 16 amino acids. The CDR3 loop is CASSQDGRGAVDTQYF. CDR3 nucleotides: TGCGCCAGCAGCCAAGATGGGAGGGGAGCGGTAGATACGCAGTATTTT.

This rearrangement joins TRBV7-9 to TRBJ2-2, with D maybe TRBD2 (5 bases). V was trimmed by 5 bases and J by 3 bases, leaving 13 bases between them. The CDR3 length is 15 residues. Germline V gene lookup returns CDR1 SEHNR and CDR2 FQNEAQ (reference sequence). This CDR3 reads CASSPREGYTGELFF. The CDR3 DNA sequence: TGTGCCAGCAGCCCGAGAGAGGGCTACACCGGGGAGCTGTTTTTT.

The sample holds one count of this clone. CDR3 nucleotide sequence: TGTGCCAGCAGCCGTACTGGAGGGAGCCAAGAGACCCAGTACTTC. Its protein product is CASSRTGGSQETQYF. This sequence joins TRBV4-2 and TRBJ2-5; D might be TRBD2 (6 bases). V lost 4 bases, J lost 1 base, and 13 bases lay in between. The CDR3 is 15 residues long. Germline V gives CDR1 LGHNA, CDR2 YNFKEQ.

J is TRBJ1-2 and V is TRBV7-9; TRBD1 is a possible D gene (5 bases). Germline assignment: CDR1 SEHNR and CDR2 FQNEAQ (reference sequence). The CDR3 consists of 14 residues. Trimming stripped 0 bases from V and 3 bases from J, with 8 bases between. CDR3 amino acids: CASSLAGADYGYTF. The DNA of the CDR3 is TGTGCCAGCAGCTTAGCAGGGGCAGACTATGGCTACACCTTC.

J is TRBJ2-5 and V is TRBV4-1; TRBD2 agrees at 8 bases. Trimming removed 4 bases from V and 5 bases from J; junction bases left unmatched: 12. CDR1 is MGHRA, CDR2 YSYEKL, per germline. The CDR3 is 16 residues long. The CDR3 is CASSPPGTSLRETQYF. The CDR3, as DNA: TGCGCCAGCAGCCCTCCCGGGACTAGTCTTCGGGAGACCCAGTACTTC.

The V and J genes are TRBV5-1 and TRBJ2-5; TRBD1 matches at 8 bases. CDR1 is SGHRS and CDR2 is YFSETQ in the germline V gene. V dropped 3 bases and J dropped 3; count of bases not matched to a gene: 19. The CDR3 totals 19 residues. As DNA, the CDR3 is TGCGCCAGCAGCTGGGCTATCCAGGGGGCAGGGATGTCAAAAGAGACCCAGTACTTC. This encodes CASSWAIQGAGMSKETQYF.

The chain is built from TRBV28 and TRBJ2-7; 10 bases agree with TRBD2. CDR1 is MDHEN and CDR2 is SYDVKM in the germline V gene. V was clipped by 4 bases and J by 5 bases; unmatched bases: 14. The CDR3 extends over 17 amino acids. The CDR3 reads CASSYNFVASGRDEQYF. For the CDR3, the DNA is TGTGCCAGCAGTTATAATTTCGTGGCTAGCGGGAGAGACGAGCAGTACTTC.

The V and J genes are TRBV21-1 and TRBJ2-1; the D call in the table, TRBD2, was not verified against the DNA. TRBV21-1 is listed as a pseudogene. The CDR3 is 16 amino acids. The CDR3 sequence: CASSKKGRTGYNEQFF. The CDR3 nucleotides read TGTGCCAGCAGCAAAAAGGGCCGGACGGGATACAATGAGCAGTTCTTC.

This chain joins TRBV28 and TRBJ2-2, with D maybe TRBD1 (5 bases). This CDR3 contains 16 residues. CDR1 MDHEN and CDR2 SYDVKM come from the germline V gene. The germline V and J ends were trimmed by 8 bases and 4 bases, with 20 bases remaining between them. CDR3 DNA sequence: TGTGCCAGCGTAACAGGCATGGCCCCGGGCACCGGGGAGCTGTTTTTT. Amino acids: CASVTGMAPGTGELFF.

V is TRBV10-2 and J is TRBJ2-7; D uncertain. V lost 5 bases to trimming and J lost 3 bases, with 11 bases between them. Germline-derived CDR1 and CDR2 are WSHSY and SAAADI. The CDR3 spans 13 residues. The CDR3 here is CASSQHRVYEQYF. CDR3 nucleotide sequence: TGCGCCAGCAGTCAACACCGGGTCTACGAGCAGTACTTC.

This rearrangement joins TRBV7-8 to TRBJ2-5; 8 bases line up with TRBD1. CDR3 length equals 13 residues. CDR1 and CDR2 (germline): SGHVS, FQNEAQ. The V and J ends lost 6 bases and 5 bases, in that order; junction bases with no gene match: 5. The CDR3 nucleotides read TGTGCCAGCAGATTCAGGGGGCGTGAGACCCAGTACTTC. Its translation: CASRFRGRETQYF.